The clone carrying this TCR beta chain showed up just once. Its antigen is undetermined. The sample comes from a study of T cell repertoires in cytomegalovirus infection. Study information: The study used recently identified HLA-C-restricted and well-studied HLA-B-restricted CMV epitopes.

This CDR3 has 14 amino acids. With 3 bases removed from V and 8 bases from J, the gap between germline ends came to 16 bases. Germline V gives CDR1 LNHDA, CDR2 SQIVND (reference sequence). TCRdb re-derived calls from the reads in MiXCR, one entry per CDR3 protein. Of a few hundred thousand distinct CDR3 sequences in the sample, about 29% were seen once. The receptor comes from a human donor in good health (CMV status not recorded). Some clones in this sample may be carry-over from other donors' samples. The chain links TRBV19 to TRBJ1-2; no definite D call. The sequenced sample was cultured PBMCs, obtained from culture after CMV antigen stimulation. The CDR3 spells CASSISLRSFGYTF. The CDR3 DNA is TGTGCCAGTAGTATTTCCCTGAGGAGTTTCGGCTACACCTTC. The full variable domain, rest sourced from reference TRBV19 and TRBJ1-2, is DGGITQSPKYLFRKEGQNVTLSCEQNLNHDAMYWYRQDPGQGLRLIYYSQIVNDFQKGDIAEGYSVSREKKESFPLTVTSAQKNPTAFYLCASSISLRSFGYTFGSGTRLTVV.